Below, 20 T cell receptor beta chains from the same sample are listed, as sequenced in a study of identical twins. MiXCR was run by TCRdb on the 5' RACE reads, yielding one entry per CDR3 protein. The data show 600,000 to 800,000 distinct CDR3 sequences, with approximately 22% seen just once and approximately 4.3% held by the top ten. Another study also made use of these data, one on T cells expressing NK-cell markers.

The sample taken for sequencing was PBMCs. All receptors derive from a woman aged 18-29 years in good health.

This clonotype was counted a few times. The chain is built from TRBV12-3 or TRBV12-4 and TRBJ2-3; 9 nucleotides agree with TRBD1. J gave up 1 base and V 3 bases, and 5 bases lay outside the gene matches. The CDR3 has 16 amino acids. CDR3 loop: CASSFYRDRGTDTQYF. The CDR3 nucleotides read TGTGCCAGCAGTTTTTATCGGGACAGGGGCACAGATACGCAGTATTTT.

V is TRBV12-3 or TRBV12-4 and J is TRBJ1-2, with D unresolved. Trimming stripped 3 bases from V and 4 bases from J, with 12 bases between. This CDR3 contains 14 residues. For the CDR3, the DNA is TGTGCCAGCAGTTTTACACGGGCCACCTATGGCTACACCTTC. Its protein product is CASSFTRATYGYTF.

In its sample, this clonotype was seen many times. The V call is TRBV6-4, the J call TRBJ2-3; D not certain. CDR3 length equals 14 residues. Trimming removed 5 bases at V and 2 bases at J, with 11 bases between. The V gene's germline CDR1 is MRHNA and CDR2 SNTAGT. CDR3 region: CASSRTDDTDTQYF. In DNA, the CDR3 is TGTGCCAGCAGTCGCACGGATGACACAGATACGCAGTATTTT.

This clonotype has only a few counts. The chain links TRBV20-1 to TRBJ2-6; the D is unclear. The CDR3 runs to 16 residues. Germline V gene data show CDR1 as DFQATT and CDR2 as SNEGSKA (reference sequence). V was clipped by 0 bases and J by 1 base, with 10 bases between them. The CDR3 loop is CSAREKGSSGANVLTF. The CDR3 DNA is TGCAGTGCTAGAGAAAAGGGATCTTCTGGGGCCAACGTCCTGACTTTC.

CDR3 coding DNA: TGTGCCAGCAGCGCGTCGAGCGGGAGAGTCCCCGGGGAGCTGTTTTTT. It codes for CASSASSGRVPGELFF. This chain uses TRBV9 with TRBJ2-2; TRBD2 aligns across 8 bases. The CDR3 spans 16 residues. Germline CDR1 and CDR2: SGDLS and YYNGEE. The junction had 10 bases not matched to a gene; V was cut back by 3 bases and J by 6 bases.

The chain recombines TRBV9 with TRBJ2-3, with D maybe TRBD1 (6 bases). Germline values: CDR1 SGDLS, CDR2 YYNGEE. This CDR3 has 14 residues. The V gene lost 4 bases and the J gene lost 1 base, with 10 bases spanning the gap. CDR3 nucleotides: TGTGCCAGCAGCACGCGACAGGGCACAGATACGCAGTATTTT. Amino acid sequence: CASSTRQGTDTQYF.

This clonotype came up a few times. This rearrangement joins TRBV20-1 to TRBJ2-1; D uncertain. Germline loops: CDR1 DFQATT, CDR2 SNEGSKA (reference sequence). The CDR3 extends over 11 amino acids. V lost 2 bases, J lost 7 bases, and 6 bases lay in between. CDR3 nucleotides: TGCAGTGCTAGAAAGGGAAATGAGCAGTTCTTC. Translation: CSARKGNEQFF.

In its sample, this clonotype was seen many times. V usage is TRBV12-3 or TRBV12-4 and J usage is TRBJ1-3; no reliable D call. With 3 bases removed from V and 14 bases from J, the gap between germline ends came to 11 bases. CDR3 length equals 11 residues. The CDR3, as DNA: TGTGCCAGCAGTTTGACACACAAATTATATTTT. Encoded protein: CASSLTHKLYF.

This chain uses TRBV20-1 with TRBJ1-1; 9 bases agree with TRBD1. Trimming cost V 5 bases and J 5 bases; bases outside gene matches: 6. Germline CDR1 DFQATT, CDR2 SNEGSKA (reference sequence). This CDR3 comprises 13 residues. The CDR3: CSALQGAQTEAFF. The CDR3, as DNA: TGCAGTGCTTTACAGGGGGCGCAGACTGAAGCTTTCTTT.

The genes are TRBV7-9 and TRBJ2-7, with unresolved D. This CDR3 region has 14 residues. The germline V gene encodes CDR1 SEHNR and CDR2 FQNEAQ (reference sequence). Trimming left V 6 bases short and J 7 bases short, with 19 bases between. This CDR3 is CASRHAPAEREQYF. In DNA form, the CDR3 reads TGTGCCAGCAGACATGCCCCGGCCGAGAGGGAGCAGTACTTC. The whole variable domain, filled in from reference TRBV7-9 and TRBJ2-7, reads DTGVSQNPRHKITKRGQNVTFRCDPISEHNRLYWYRQTLGQGPEFLTYFQNEAQLEKSRLLSDRFSAERPKGSFSTLEIQRTEQGDSAMYLCASRHAPAEREQYFGPGTRLTVT.

The sample holds many counts of this clonotype. This sequence joins TRBV9 and TRBJ2-3; tentatively, D is TRBD1 (6 bases). Germline V gives CDR1 SGDLS, CDR2 YYNGEE. The CDR3 length is 12 residues. V lost 4 bases to trimming and J lost 6 bases, with 9 bases between them. The CDR3 nucleotides are TGTGCCAGCAGCTACACAGGGGATACGCAGTATTTT. The encoded protein is CASSYTGDTQYF.

The CDR3 region has the DNA TGTGCCTGGAGGGGCCGGGACAGCGACTATGGCTACACCTTC. It codes for CAWRGRDSDYGYTF. The chain has TRBV30 and TRBJ1-2, with TRBD1 matching over 7 bases. This CDR3 region has 14 residues. With V trimmed by 3 bases and J by 3 bases, 7 bases remained unmatched. From germline, CDR1 is GTSNPN and CDR2 SVGIG (reference sequence).

This clonotype was seen only a few times. The chain combines TRBV20-1 with TRBJ1-5; D uncertain. This CDR3 region has 13 residues. V was trimmed by 0 bases and J by 3 bases, leaving 6 bases between them. From germline, CDR1 is DFQATT and CDR2 SNEGSKA (reference sequence). CDR3 nucleotide sequence: TGCAGTGCTAGAGACCTCTACAATCAGCCCCAGCATTTT. Translating gives CSARDLYNQPQHF.

This clonotype was seen at least ten times. This chain links TRBV29-1 with TRBJ2-3, with D maybe TRBD2 (5 bases). V gave up 1 base and J gave up 1 base, with 9 bases separating them. This CDR3 comprises 14 residues. CDR1 and CDR2 (germline): SQVTM, ANQGSEA. The CDR3, as DNA: TGCAGCGTTGAAGGAGGGAAGGGCACAGATACGCAGTATTTT. Encoded protein: CSVEGGKGTDTQYF.

This clonotype was detected a few times. V and J are TRBV20-1 and TRBJ2-3; D unresolved. V was trimmed by 3 bases and J by 5 bases, leaving 12 bases between them. Germline V gene lookup returns CDR1 DFQATT and CDR2 SNEGSKA (reference sequence). This CDR3 is 13 amino acids long. The CDR3 region is CSASSSPKDTQYF. DNA of the CDR3: TGCAGTGCTAGTTCGTCCCCTAAAGATACGCAGTATTTT.

This clonotype showed up many times. The rearrangement links TRBV7-2 to TRBJ2-1; D might be TRBD1 (6 bases). Trimming stripped 4 bases from V and 4 bases from J, with 8 bases between. CDR3 size: 13 residues. The germline CDR1 and CDR2 sequences are SGHTA and FQGNSA. The CDR3 region is CASSSGAYNEQFF. Here the CDR3 DNA reads TGTGCCAGCAGCTCAGGGGCTTACAATGAGCAGTTCTTC.

This chain joins TRBV12-5 and TRBJ1-2; unclear D gene. The CDR3 runs 13 residues. Germline lookup yields CDR1 LGHNT and CDR2 FRNRAP. Trimming stripped 7 bases from V and 4 bases from J, with 13 bases between. The CDR3 loop is CASVPRASYGYTF. The CDR3 nucleotides are TGTGCTAGTGTTCCACGTGCCTCCTATGGCTACACCTTC. The whole variable domain, filled in from reference TRBV12-5 and TRBJ1-2, reads DARVTQTPRHKVTEMGQEVTMRCQPILGHNTVFWYRQTMMQGLELLAYFRNRAPLDDSGMPKDRFSAEMPDATLATLKIQPSEPRDSAVYFCASVPRASYGYTFGSGTRLTVV.

This chain connects TRBV10-2 to TRBJ1-5; 7 bases agree with TRBD1. Germline CDR1 reads WSHSY; CDR2 reads SAAADI. The CDR3 spans 15 residues. J gave up 0 bases and V 6 bases, and 5 bases lay outside the gene matches. The CDR3, as DNA: TGCGCCAGCAGCCGGACAGGTCATAGCAATCAGCCCCAGCATTTT. This gives the protein CASSRTGHSNQPQHF.

CDR3 DNA sequence: TGCAGTGCTCTCCGGGACAGGGTAACCGACGAGCAGTACTTC. Protein product: CSALRDRVTDEQYF. The genes are TRBV20-1 and TRBJ2-7, with TRBD1 matching 9 bases. Per germline, CDR1 DFQATT and CDR2 SNEGSKA (reference sequence). J gave up 5 bases and V 5 bases, and 10 bases lay outside the gene matches. The CDR3 loop spans 14 amino acids.

The rearrangement links TRBV3-1 to TRBJ2-5; D uncertain. Germline V gene lookup returns CDR1 LGHDT and CDR2 YNNKEL (reference sequence). The V end lost 1 base, the J end lost 10 bases, and 7 bases lay between the germline ends. There are 11 residues in the CDR3. Here the CDR3 DNA reads TGTGCCAGCAGCCAAGGGGTTTTCCAGTACTTC. Encoded protein: CASSQGVFQYF.